What follows are 15 T cell receptor beta chains derived from one specimen sequenced in a study of blood T cell repertoires in COVID-19. Method: immunoSEQ multiplex PCR; TCRdb's copy keeps in-frame clones and lacks some. Of some 110,000 clones listed, roughly 80% are singletons. The specimen sequenced was peripheral blood. These TCRs come from a woman between 70 and 85 years old with acute or convalescent COVID-19.

V usage is TRBV2 and J usage is TRBJ2-6; 7 bases map to TRBD1. The CDR3 spans 16 residues. With 3 bases clipped from V and 4 bases from J, the junction kept 6 bases outside the gene matches. CDR1 is SNHLY, CDR2 FYNNEI, per germline. CDR3: CASSEEQGVGANVLTF. The CDR3, as DNA: TGTGCCAGCAGTGAGGAGCAGGGGGTAGGGGCCAACGTCCTGACTTTC.

The CDR3 sequence is CASSLLERALAVEQYF. CDR3 DNA: TGCGCCAGCAGCTTGTTGGAGCGGGCCTTGGCGGTCGAGCAGTACTTC. The chain joins TRBV5-1 to TRBJ2-7; tentatively, D is TRBD2 (6 bases). This CDR3 contains 16 residues. The germline CDR1 and CDR2 sequences are SGHRS and YFSETQ. V was shortened by 1 base and J by 6 bases, with 20 bases between the two germline ends.

This chain's CDR3 is CASSWTGANTGELFF. In DNA, the CDR3 is TGTGCCAGCAGCTGGACAGGGGCCAACACCGGGGAGCTGTTTTTT. The genes are TRBV6-2 or TRBV6-3 and TRBJ2-2; 9 nucleotides agree with TRBD1. The V gene's germline CDR1 is MNHEY and CDR2 SVGEGT. V lost 6 bases and J lost 2; bases outside the gene matches: 4. The CDR3 consists of 15 residues.

The V gene is TRBV7-9, the J gene TRBJ1-1; weak D call: TRBD1 (5 bases). Germline V gene sequence: CDR1 SEHNR, CDR2 FQNEAQ (reference sequence). The V and J ends lost 3 bases and 3 bases respectively, with 14 bases between them. The CDR3 sequence is 15 residues long. CDR3 residues: CASSLYRRADTEAFF. DNA of the CDR3: TGTGCCAGCAGCTTGTACCGCAGGGCGGACACTGAAGCTTTCTTT.

The chain recombines TRBV10-3 with TRBJ1-3; D not certain. This CDR3 is built from 18 residues. In germline, CDR1 is ENHRY, CDR2 SYGVKD. Trimming stripped 4 bases from V and 4 bases from J, with 23 bases between. CDR3 amino acids: CAISGGVRRGATGNTIYF. The CDR3 nucleotides read TGTGCCATCAGTGGAGGAGTTAGGAGAGGAGCTACGGGAAACACCATATATTTT.

The V and J genes are TRBV12-3 or TRBV12-4 and TRBJ1-3; D uncertain. This CDR3 is built from 10 residues. V shed 7 bases and J shed 7 bases, with 5 bases lying between them. As DNA, the CDR3 is TGTGCCAGCATGAGGAACACCATATATTTT. Its translation: CASMRNTIYF.

The rearrangement links TRBV5-6 to TRBJ2-3; D may be TRBD1 (5 bases). From germline, CDR1 is SGHDT and CDR2 YYEEEE. The CDR3 runs 14 residues. The V end was cut by 3 bases, the J end by 2 bases, with 10 bases between. Written as DNA, the CDR3 is TGTGCCAGCAGCTATAGGGGCATCACAGATACGCAGTATTTT. Its protein product is CASSYRGITDTQYF.

The chain recombines TRBV11-2 with TRBJ2-2; D is unclear. The CDR3 covers 13 residues. CDR1 SGHAT and CDR2 FQNNGV come from the germline V gene. Trimming shortened V by 3 bases and J by 6 bases, and 8 bases separated the two germline ends. The CDR3 DNA follows: TGTGCCAGCAGCTTTGAGTTAGCCGGGGAGCTGTTTTTT. Protein product: CASSFELAGELFF.

This clone was counted a few times. The J gene is TRBJ1-3, the V gene TRBV19; perhaps TRBD1 as D (6 bases). The CDR3 loop spans 15 amino acids. The V gene lost 4 bases and the J gene lost 0 bases, with 10 bases spanning the gap. Per germline, CDR1 LNHDA and CDR2 SQIVND (reference sequence). The CDR3 nucleotides read TGTGCCAGTAGTACCCGACAGGACTCTGGAAACACCATATATTTT. Amino acid sequence: CASSTRQDSGNTIYF.

A single count supports this clone. V is TRBV6-2 or TRBV6-3 and J is TRBJ2-7; unclear D gene. The CDR3 covers 12 residues. Trimming removed 2 bases at V and 4 bases at J, with 6 bases between. Germline loops: CDR1 MNHEY, CDR2 SVGEGT. The CDR3 nucleotides read TGTGCCAGCAGTTACCCGTCGTACGAGCAGTACTTC. This translates into CASSYPSYEQYF.

The V and J genes are TRBV28 and TRBJ2-7, with 7 bases identical to TRBD2. The germline V gene encodes CDR1 MDHEN and CDR2 SYDVKM. The CDR3 has 15 residues. V was pared by 1 base and J by 6 bases, with 9 bases of the junction left unmatched. The DNA of the CDR3 is TGTGCCAGCAGTTTATATGGCGGGAGCTTTCGCGAGCAGTACTTC. It codes for CASSLYGGSFREQYF.

The V gene is TRBV4-3, the J gene TRBJ2-3; tentative D call: TRBD2 (6 bases). Germline V gene sequence: CDR1 LGHNA, CDR2 YSLEER. The CDR3 runs to 14 residues. V lost 0 bases to trimming and J lost 5 bases, with 9 bases between them. CDR3 DNA sequence: TGCGCCAGCAGCCAAGATTCCGGGGGAGATACGCAGTATTTT. Amino acid sequence: CASSQDSGGDTQYF.

The rearrangement uses TRBV3-1 (or the pseudogene TRBV3-2) and TRBJ2-7; 8 bases are shared with TRBD1. This CDR3 has 15 residues. CDR1 and CDR2 (germline): LGHDT, YNNKEL (reference sequence). Losses at the gene ends were 1 base for V and 5 bases for J; bases not matched to a gene: 7. For the CDR3, the DNA is TGTGCCAGCAGCCAAGTCGGACAGGGTGTCCACGAGCAGTACTTC. Residues: CASSQVGQGVHEQYF.

This chain joins TRBV18 and TRBJ2-1, with 11 positions matching TRBD2. This CDR3 region has 16 residues. V was pared by 5 bases and J by 6 bases, with 9 bases of the junction left unmatched. The germline V gene has CDR1 KGHSH and CDR2 LQKENI. The CDR3 loop reads CASSFLAGGLFNEQFF. Here the CDR3 DNA reads TGTGCCAGCTCATTCTTAGCGGGGGGGCTATTCAATGAGCAGTTCTTC.

This clone was recorded only once. The rearrangement joins TRBV3-1 (or the pseudogene TRBV3-2) to TRBJ1-4, with D unresolved. Germline CDR1 reads LGHDT; CDR2 reads YNNKEL (reference sequence). CDR3 size: 15 residues. Trimming pared 0 bases from V and 2 bases from J, leaving 7 bases between. The CDR3 coding sequence is TGTGCCAGCAGCCAAGATCCGGGGACTAATGAAAAACTGTTTTTT. Residues: CASSQDPGTNEKLFF.